The clone carrying this T cell receptor (beta chain) came up a few times. Its target is not known. These data are taken from a study of response to subunit inactivated influenza vaccine. Study-wide points: The authors suggested that few new T cells are recruited per seasonal influenza vaccination.

V was trimmed by 11 bases and J by 3 bases, leaving 11 bases between them. CDR1 and CDR2 from the germline V gene are SGHDN and FVKESK. The CDR3 runs to 12 residues. TCRdb reprocessed the RT-PCR reads via MiXCR and lists one record per CDR3 protein. The sample lists a few hundred thousand distinct CDR3 sequences, around 11% occurring once. These sequences were also reported in another study, on T cells expressing NK-cell markers. That paper adds: TCR beta libraries carry UMIs added by 5'RACE template switching. Sorted T-cell subsets CD3+CD56+NKG2C+, CD3+CD56+NKG2C- and CD3+CD56-NKG2C+ were TCR beta-sequenced. Among several donors, these clonotypes also ranked first in the CD3+CD56-NKG2C+ fraction.

The TCR comes from a man between 50 and 59 years old who received an inactivated influenza vaccine. The sequencing used PBMCs from blood, collected on the day of vaccination. This chain connects TRBV14 to TRBJ2-1; D is possibly TRBD2 (6 bases). As DNA, the CDR3 is TGTGCCTCGGGACTGAACTACAATGAGCAGTTCTTC. It is translated as CASGLNYNEQFF.